The sequence of this T cell receptor (beta chain) was determined in a study of patients and donors after allogeneic stem cell transplantation. Each CDR3 protein gets one entry after TCRdb re-called the RT-PCR reads with MiXCR. The sample consists of approximately 60,000 distinct CDR3 sequences, roughly 15% of them appearing once. CDR1 is SQVTM, CDR2 ANQGSEA, per germline. The V and J ends lost 3 bases and 2 bases, in that order; junction bases with no gene match: 5. CDR3 size: 15 residues. This clonotype was counted a few times. Sequencing input: blood, either unsorted or a sorted T cell fraction (not recorded which). This clonotype was sampled from a human donor who was either an allogeneic HSCT recipient or a stem cell or donor lymphocyte infusion donor (not recorded which). It is not recorded whose cells these are; they may come from a transplant donor. The chain combines TRBV29-1 with TRBJ2-5; TRBD2 matches at 11 bases. As DNA, the CDR3 is TGCAGCGTTGATGGGACTAGCGGACCACAAGAGACCCAGTACTTC. Its protein is CSVDGTSGPQETQYF.